The TCR beta chain under discussion was sequenced for a study of T cells after yellow fever vaccination. Each CDR3 protein gets one entry after TCRdb re-called the 5' RACE reads with MiXCR. The sample shows about 320,000 distinct CDR3 sequences, 3.5% to 4.5% of them seen only once. V lost 2 bases to trimming and J lost 6 bases, with 14 bases between them. The CDR3 spans 13 residues. Germline loops: CDR1 DFQATT, CDR2 SNEGSKA (reference sequence). J is TRBJ2-7 and V is TRBV20-1; TRBD1 is a possible D gene (8 bases). This TCR was sampled from a man younger than 30 who received the YFV17D yellow fever vaccine. This specimen was PBMCs, taken 15 days after the yellow fever booster vaccination. The CDR3: CSARTDREGEQYF. The CDR3 DNA follows: TGCAGTGCTAGAACGGACAGGGAGGGCGAGCAGTACTTC.